This T cell receptor beta chain was sequenced in a study of blood T cell repertoires in COVID-19. About the study: Italy, Spain and the United States were the sources of the convalescent and acute COVID-19 samples.

Trimming left V 5 bases short and J 1 base short, with 14 bases between. Germline V gene sequence: CDR1 MDHEN, CDR2 SYDVKM. The CDR3 contains 15 residues. Libraries were prepared by immunoSEQ multiplex PCR; TCRdb keeps only in-frame clonotypes and omits some of them. The table lists about 140,000 clones, around nine tenths of them singletons. The chain links TRBV28 to TRBJ1-2, with D perhaps TRBD1 (5 bases). Specimen: peripheral blood. This TCR was recovered from a human donor in a cohort sampled during active COVID-19. As DNA, the CDR3 is TGTGCCAGCAGTCTGGACACCCCCCTTAACTATGGCTACACCTTC. Its protein product is CASSLDTPLNYGYTF.